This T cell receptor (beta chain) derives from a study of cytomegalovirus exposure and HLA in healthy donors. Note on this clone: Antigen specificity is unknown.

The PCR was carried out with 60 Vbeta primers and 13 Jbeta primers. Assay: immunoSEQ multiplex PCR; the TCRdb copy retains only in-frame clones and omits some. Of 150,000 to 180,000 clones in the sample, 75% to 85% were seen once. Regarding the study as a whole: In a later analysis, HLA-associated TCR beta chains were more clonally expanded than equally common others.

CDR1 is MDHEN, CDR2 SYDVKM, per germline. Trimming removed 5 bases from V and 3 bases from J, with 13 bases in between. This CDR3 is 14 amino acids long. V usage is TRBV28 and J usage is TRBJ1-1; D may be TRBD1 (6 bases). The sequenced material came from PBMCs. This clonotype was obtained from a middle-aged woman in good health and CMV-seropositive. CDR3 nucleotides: TGTGCCAGCAGTCCGGGGGGCTGGGACACTGAAGCTTTCTTT. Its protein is CASSPGGWDTEAFF.